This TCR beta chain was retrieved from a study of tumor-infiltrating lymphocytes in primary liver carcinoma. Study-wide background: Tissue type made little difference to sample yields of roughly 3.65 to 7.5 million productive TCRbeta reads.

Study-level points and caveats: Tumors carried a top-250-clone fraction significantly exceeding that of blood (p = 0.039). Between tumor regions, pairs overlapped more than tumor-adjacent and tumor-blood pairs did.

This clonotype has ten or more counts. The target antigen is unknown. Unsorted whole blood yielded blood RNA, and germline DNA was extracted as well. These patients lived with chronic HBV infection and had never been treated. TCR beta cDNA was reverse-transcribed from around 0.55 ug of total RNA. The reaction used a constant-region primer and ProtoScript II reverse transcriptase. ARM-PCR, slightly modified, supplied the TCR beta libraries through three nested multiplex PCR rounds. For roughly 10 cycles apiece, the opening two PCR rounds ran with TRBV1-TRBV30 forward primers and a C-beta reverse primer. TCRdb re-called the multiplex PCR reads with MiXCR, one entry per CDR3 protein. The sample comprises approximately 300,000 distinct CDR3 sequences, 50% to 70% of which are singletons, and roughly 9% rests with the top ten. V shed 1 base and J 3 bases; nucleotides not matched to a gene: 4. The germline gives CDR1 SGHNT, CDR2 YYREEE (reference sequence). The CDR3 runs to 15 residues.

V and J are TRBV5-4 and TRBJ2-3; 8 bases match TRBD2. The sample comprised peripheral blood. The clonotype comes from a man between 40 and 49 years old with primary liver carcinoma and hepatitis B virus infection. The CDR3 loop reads CASSLQAGETDTQYF. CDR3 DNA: TGTGCCAGCAGCTTGCAAGCGGGGGAGACAGATACGCAGTATTTT.